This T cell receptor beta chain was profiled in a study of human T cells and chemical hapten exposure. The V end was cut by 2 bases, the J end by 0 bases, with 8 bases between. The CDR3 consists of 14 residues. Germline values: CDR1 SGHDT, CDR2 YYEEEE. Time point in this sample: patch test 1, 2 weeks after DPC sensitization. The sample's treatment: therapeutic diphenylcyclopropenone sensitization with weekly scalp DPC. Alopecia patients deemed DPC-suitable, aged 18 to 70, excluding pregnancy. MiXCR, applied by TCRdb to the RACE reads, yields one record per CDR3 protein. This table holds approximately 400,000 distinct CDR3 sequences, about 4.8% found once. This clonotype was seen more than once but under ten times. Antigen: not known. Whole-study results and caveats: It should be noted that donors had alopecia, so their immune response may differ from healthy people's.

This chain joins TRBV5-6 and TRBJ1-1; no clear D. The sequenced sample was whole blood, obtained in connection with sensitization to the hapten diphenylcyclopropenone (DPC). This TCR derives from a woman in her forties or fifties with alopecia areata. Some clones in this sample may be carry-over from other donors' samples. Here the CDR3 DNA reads TGTGCCAGCAGCTTTGACACCATGAACACTGAAGCTTTCTTT. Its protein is CASSFDTMNTEAFF.